Following are 5 T cell receptor beta chains from one sample sequenced in a study of technical replicates of blood from a handful of donors. Libraries were prepared by immunoSEQ multiplex PCR; TCRdb keeps only in-frame clonotypes and omits some of them. The repertoire consists of about 66,000 clones, with roughly 92% occurring once and the leading ten covering 0.38%. Sequencing input: T cells isolated from PBMCs. Source of these receptors: a human donor in good health.

The chain recombines TRBV4-3 with TRBJ1-1; maybe TRBD1 (6 bases). Germline V gene sequence: CDR1 LGHNA, CDR2 YSLEER. The CDR3 has 16 residues. V shed 1 base and J shed 0 bases, with 12 bases lying between them. CDR3 sequence reads: CASSQVGEGVNTEAFF. The CDR3 DNA sequence: TGCGCCAGCAGCCAAGTCGGGGAGGGGGTGAACACTGAAGCTTTCTTT.

The chain links TRBV6-5 to TRBJ2-3, with TRBD2 identical over 10 bases. This CDR3 spans 13 amino acids. The J segment lost 5 bases and the V segment lost 7 bases, leaving 3 bases of the junction unmatched. Germline V gene sequence: CDR1 MNHEY, CDR2 SVGAGI. The CDR3 region is CASKREGRDTQYF. CDR3 nucleotide sequence: TGTGCCAGCAAGCGGGAGGGGAGAGATACGCAGTATTTT.

The chain uses TRBV9 and TRBJ1-5, with 7 bases matching TRBD1. CDR3 length equals 15 residues. V dropped 3 bases and J dropped 1; count of bases not matched to a gene: 4. Germline V CDR1 and CDR2: SGDLS, YYNGEE. The CDR3 bases are TGTGCCAGCAGCGATGGGACAGCCAGCAATCAGCCCCAGCATTTT. This gives the protein CASSDGTASNQPQHF.

The chain uses TRBV7-2 and TRBJ2-5, with D perhaps TRBD2 (6 bases). This CDR3 is 17 amino acids long. V lost 5 bases to trimming and J lost 5 bases, with 24 bases between them. The germline CDR1 and CDR2 sequences are SGHTA and FQGNSA. CDR3 sequence: CASSPPRLPRRAETQYF. CDR3 nucleotides: TGTGCCAGCAGCCCTCCTAGACTCCCCCGGAGGGCGGAGACCCAGTACTTC.

The rearrangement joins TRBV9 to TRBJ2-7, with 12 bases identical to TRBD2. Trimming took 4 bases from V and 2 from J; bases not matched to a gene: 4. Germline V gene data show CDR1 as SGDLS and CDR2 as YYNGEE. The CDR3 has 15 amino acids. CDR3 in amino acids: CASSTTSGSTYEQYF. CDR3 DNA sequence: TGTGCCAGCAGCACGACTAGCGGGAGTACCTACGAGCAGTACTTC.